This T cell receptor beta chain was sequenced in a study of PD-1 blockade in mismatch repair-deficient tumors. In the study overall: Patients had eleven to twelve mismatch repair-deficient cancer types, all previously treated and progressing.

All patients were mismatch repair deficient, assessed by either PCR or immunohistochemistry. A few pembrolizumab responders had their TCRs sequenced. Produced via immunoSEQ multiplex PCR; TCRdb's table is partial and in-frame only. The sample has tens of thousands of clones, 83% seen once; the top ten hold about 19%. A remark on this clone: Its antigen is unknown.

Overall study findings and caveats: Tumor-resident clones, often undetectable pretreatment in blood, expanded then contracted after pembrolizumab.

This CDR3 spans 16 amino acids. From germline, CDR1 is LNHDA and CDR2 SQIVND (reference sequence). V gave up 0 bases and J gave up 2 bases; unmatched junction bases: 7. This specimen was peripheral blood, taken 12 weeks after starting pembrolizumab. The rearrangement uses TRBV19 and TRBJ2-7, with 7 bases matching TRBD2. This clonotype originated in an adult with mismatch repair-deficient cancer. In DNA form, the CDR3 reads TGTGCCAGTAGTATAGATCTATCGAGCGGGACCTACGAGCAGTACTTC. Amino acids: CASSIDLSSGTYEQYF.